Sequencing of this TCR beta chain was carried out in a study of cytomegalovirus exposure and HLA in healthy donors. Study-wide findings and caveats: It was only CMV serostatus that was available as immune exposure information.

In the PCR, 60 Vbeta and 13 Jbeta primers were used. Profiled with immunoSEQ multiplex PCR; TCRdb holds only in-frame clones, not every one. The sample lists a few hundred thousand clones, about 74% occurring once. This CDR3 region has 12 residues. Germline V gene data show CDR1 as SEHNR and CDR2 as FQNEAQ (reference sequence). V dropped 1 base and J dropped 9 bases, with 10 bases sitting between them. Notes on this clone: The antigen is undetermined.

The TCR originated in a man aged 40-55 years in good health and CMV-seronegative. Sequenced material: PBMCs. V is TRBV7-9 and J is TRBJ2-7; D may be TRBD1 (6 bases). The CDR3 nucleotides are TGTGCCAGCAGCTTAGTAGGGGGACCGCAGTACTTC. It encodes CASSLVGGPQYF.